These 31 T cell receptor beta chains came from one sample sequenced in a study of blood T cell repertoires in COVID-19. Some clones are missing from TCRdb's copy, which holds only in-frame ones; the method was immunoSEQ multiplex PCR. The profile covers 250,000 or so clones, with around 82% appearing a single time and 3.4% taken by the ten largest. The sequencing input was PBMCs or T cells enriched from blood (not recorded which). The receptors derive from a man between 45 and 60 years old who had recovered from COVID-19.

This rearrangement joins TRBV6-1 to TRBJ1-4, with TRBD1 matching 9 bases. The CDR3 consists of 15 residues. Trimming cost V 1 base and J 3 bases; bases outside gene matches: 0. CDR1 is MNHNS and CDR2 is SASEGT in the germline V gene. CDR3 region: CASSEGTGANEKLFF. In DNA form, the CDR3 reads TGTGCCAGCAGTGAAGGGACAGGGGCTAATGAAAAACTGTTTTTT.

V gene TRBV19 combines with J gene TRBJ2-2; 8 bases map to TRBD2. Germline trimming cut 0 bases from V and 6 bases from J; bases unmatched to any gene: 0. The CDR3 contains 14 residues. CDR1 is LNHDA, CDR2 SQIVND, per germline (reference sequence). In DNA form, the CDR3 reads TGTGCCAGTAGTATAGAACTAGCGGCCGGGGAGCTGTTTTTT. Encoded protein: CASSIELAAGELFF. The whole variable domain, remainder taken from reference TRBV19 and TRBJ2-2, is DGGITQSPKYLFRKEGQNVTLSCEQNLNHDAMYWYRQDPGQGLRLIYYSQIVNDFQKGDIAEGYSVSREKKESFPLTVTSAQKNPTAFYLCASSIELAAGELFFGEGSRLTVL.

In DNA form, the CDR3 reads TGTGCCAGCAGCTTTGGGTTAGCGGGGGGCGAGCAGTACTTC. It codes for CASSFGLAGGEQYF. V gene TRBV7-8 combines with J gene TRBJ2-7; 10 nucleotides agree with TRBD2. Trimming at V came to 3 bases and at J to 6 bases, leaving 5 bases not matched to a gene. The germline CDR1 and CDR2 sequences are SGHVS and FQNEAQ. The CDR3 runs to 14 residues.

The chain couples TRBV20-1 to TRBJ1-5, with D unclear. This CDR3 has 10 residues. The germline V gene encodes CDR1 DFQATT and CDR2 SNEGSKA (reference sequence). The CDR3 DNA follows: TGCACCACCGGTAATCAGCCCCAGCATTTT. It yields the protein CTTGNQPQHF.

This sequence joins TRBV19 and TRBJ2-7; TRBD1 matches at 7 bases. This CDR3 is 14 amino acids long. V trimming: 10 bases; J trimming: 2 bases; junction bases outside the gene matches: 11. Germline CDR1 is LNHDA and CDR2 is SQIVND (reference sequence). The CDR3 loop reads CATSRDSHPYEQYF. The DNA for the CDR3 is TGTGCCACTTCCCGGGACAGTCACCCCTACGAGCAGTACTTC.

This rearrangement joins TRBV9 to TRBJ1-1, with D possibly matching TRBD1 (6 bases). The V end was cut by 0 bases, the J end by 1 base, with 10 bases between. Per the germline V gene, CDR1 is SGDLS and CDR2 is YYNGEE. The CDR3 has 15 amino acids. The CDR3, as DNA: TGTGCCAGCAGCGTAGAGGCCAGGGGGAACACTGAAGCTTTCTTT. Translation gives CASSVEARGNTEAFF.

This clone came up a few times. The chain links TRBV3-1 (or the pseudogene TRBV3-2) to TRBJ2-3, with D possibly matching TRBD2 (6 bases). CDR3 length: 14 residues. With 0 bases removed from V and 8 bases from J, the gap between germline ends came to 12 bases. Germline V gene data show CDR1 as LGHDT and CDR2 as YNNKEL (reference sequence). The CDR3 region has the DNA TGTGCCAGCAGCCAAGAGCGGGGCCGGGGTACGCAGTATTTT. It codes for CASSQERGRGTQYF.

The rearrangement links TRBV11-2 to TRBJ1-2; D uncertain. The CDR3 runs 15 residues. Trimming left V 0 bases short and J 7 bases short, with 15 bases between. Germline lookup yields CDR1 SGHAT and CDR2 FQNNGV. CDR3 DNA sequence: TGTGCCAGCAGCTTAGATGTGGGAGGGTTTCCTGGCTACACCTTC. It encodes CASSLDVGGFPGYTF.

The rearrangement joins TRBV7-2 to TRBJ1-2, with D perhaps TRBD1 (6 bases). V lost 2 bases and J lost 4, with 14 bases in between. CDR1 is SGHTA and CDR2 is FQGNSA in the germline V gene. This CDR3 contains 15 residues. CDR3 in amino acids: CASSLSLGAGYGYTF. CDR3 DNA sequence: TGTGCCAGCAGCTTATCGCTGGGGGCAGGCTATGGCTACACCTTC.

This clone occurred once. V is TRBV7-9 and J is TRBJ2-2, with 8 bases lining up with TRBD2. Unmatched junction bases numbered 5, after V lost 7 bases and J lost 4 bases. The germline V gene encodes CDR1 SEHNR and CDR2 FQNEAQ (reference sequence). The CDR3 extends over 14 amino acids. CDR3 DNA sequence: TGTGCCAGCACCCAAGGGACTAGCACCGGGGAGCTGTTTTTT. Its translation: CASTQGTSTGELFF. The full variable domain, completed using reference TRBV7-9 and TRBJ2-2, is DTGVSQNPRHKITKRGQNVTFRCDPISEHNRLYWYRQTLGQGPEFLTYFQNEAQLEKSRLLSDRFSAERPKGSFSTLEIQRTEQGDSAMYLCASTQGTSTGELFFGEGSRLTVL.

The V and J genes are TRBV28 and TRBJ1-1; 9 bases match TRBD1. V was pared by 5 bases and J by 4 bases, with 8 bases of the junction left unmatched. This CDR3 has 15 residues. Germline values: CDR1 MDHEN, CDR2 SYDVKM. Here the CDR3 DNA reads TGTGCCAGCAGTGGGACAGGGAGGGGGGGCACTGAAGCTTTCTTT. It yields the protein CASSGTGRGGTEAFF.

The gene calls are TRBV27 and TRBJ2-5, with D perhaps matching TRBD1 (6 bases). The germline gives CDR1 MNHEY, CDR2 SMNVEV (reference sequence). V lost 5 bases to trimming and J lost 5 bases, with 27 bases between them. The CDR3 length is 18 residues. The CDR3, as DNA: TGTGCCAGCAGTCCATTCAGTGGGGCAACAGGGACGGGGGAGACCCAGTACTTC. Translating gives CASSPFSGATGTGETQYF.

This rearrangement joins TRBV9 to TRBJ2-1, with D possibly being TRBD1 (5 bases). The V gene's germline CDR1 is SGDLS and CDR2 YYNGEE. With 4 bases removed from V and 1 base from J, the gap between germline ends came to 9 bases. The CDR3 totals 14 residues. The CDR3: CASSLDSSYNEQFF. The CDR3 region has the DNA TGTGCCAGCAGCTTAGACAGTTCCTACAATGAGCAGTTCTTC.

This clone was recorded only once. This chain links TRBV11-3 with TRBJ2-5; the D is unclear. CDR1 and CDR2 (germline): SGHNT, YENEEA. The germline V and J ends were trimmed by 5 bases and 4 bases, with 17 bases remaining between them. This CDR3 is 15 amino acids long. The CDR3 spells CASSHRTLGGETQYF. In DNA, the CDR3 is TGTGCCAGCAGCCACCGAACCCTTGGCGGAGAGACCCAGTACTTC.

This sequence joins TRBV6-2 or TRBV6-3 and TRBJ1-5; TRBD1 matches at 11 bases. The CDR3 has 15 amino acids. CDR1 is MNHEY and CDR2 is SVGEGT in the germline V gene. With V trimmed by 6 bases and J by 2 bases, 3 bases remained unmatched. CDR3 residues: CASSGQGAGNQPQHF. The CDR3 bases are TGTGCCAGCAGCGGACAGGGGGCTGGCAATCAGCCCCAGCATTTT.

CDR3 bases: TGTGCCAGCAGCCAGGGGTCAGGGGCGGCCTACGAGCAGTACTTC. Its translation: CASSQGSGAAYEQYF. The chain has TRBV3-1 (or the pseudogene TRBV3-2) and TRBJ2-7, with D possibly matching TRBD1 (6 bases). CDR3 size: 15 residues. Germline CDR1 and CDR2: LGHDT and YNNKEL (reference sequence). Deletions cut 3 bases from V and 2 bases from J, with 14 bases between.

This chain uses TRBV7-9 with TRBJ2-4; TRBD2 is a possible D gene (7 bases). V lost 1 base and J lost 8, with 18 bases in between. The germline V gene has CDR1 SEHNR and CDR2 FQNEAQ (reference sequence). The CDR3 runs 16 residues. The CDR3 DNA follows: TGTGCCAGCAGCTTAGTTGGGGGCGGGGGTTTACACATTCAGTACTTC. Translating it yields CASSLVGGGGLHIQYF.

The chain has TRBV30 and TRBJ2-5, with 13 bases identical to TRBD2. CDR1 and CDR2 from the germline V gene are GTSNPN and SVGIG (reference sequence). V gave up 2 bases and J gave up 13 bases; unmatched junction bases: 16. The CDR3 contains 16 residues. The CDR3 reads CAWSPGLAGRSNLGYF. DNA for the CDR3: TGTGCCTGGAGTCCGGGACTAGCGGGGCGCTCAAATTTGGGGTACTTC.

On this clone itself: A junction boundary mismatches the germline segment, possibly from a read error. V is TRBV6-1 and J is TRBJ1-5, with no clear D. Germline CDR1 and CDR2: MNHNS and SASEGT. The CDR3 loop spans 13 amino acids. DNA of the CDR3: TGTGCCAGCAGTGAAGGTAGCCATCAGCCCCAGCATTTT. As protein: CASSEGSHQPQHF.

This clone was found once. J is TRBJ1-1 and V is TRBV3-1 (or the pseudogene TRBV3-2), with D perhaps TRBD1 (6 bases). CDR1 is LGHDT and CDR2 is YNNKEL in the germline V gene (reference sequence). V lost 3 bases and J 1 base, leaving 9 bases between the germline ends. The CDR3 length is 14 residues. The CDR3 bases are TGTGCCAGCAGCCAGGCGACAGGGAACACTGAAGCTTTCTTT. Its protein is CASSQATGNTEAFF.

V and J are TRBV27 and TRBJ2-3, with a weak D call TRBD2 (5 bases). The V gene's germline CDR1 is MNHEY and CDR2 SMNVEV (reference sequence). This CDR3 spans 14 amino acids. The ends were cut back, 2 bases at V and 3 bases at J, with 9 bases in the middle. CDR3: CASSLGSPTDTQYF. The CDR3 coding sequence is TGTGCCAGCAGTTTAGGGAGTCCTACAGATACGCAGTATTTT.

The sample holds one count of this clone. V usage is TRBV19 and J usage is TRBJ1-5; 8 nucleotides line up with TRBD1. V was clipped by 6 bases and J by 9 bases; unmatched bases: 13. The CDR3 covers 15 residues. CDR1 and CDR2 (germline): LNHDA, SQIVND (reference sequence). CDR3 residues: CASRTRDRPNGPQHF. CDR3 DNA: TGTGCCAGTAGAACCCGGGACAGGCCCAATGGGCCCCAGCATTTT.

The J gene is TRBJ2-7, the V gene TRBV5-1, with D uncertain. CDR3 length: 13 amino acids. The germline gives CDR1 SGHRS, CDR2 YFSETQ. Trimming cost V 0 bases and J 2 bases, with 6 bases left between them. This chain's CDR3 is CASSLDRPYEQYF. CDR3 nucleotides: TGCGCCAGCAGCTTGGACAGACCCTACGAGCAGTACTTC.

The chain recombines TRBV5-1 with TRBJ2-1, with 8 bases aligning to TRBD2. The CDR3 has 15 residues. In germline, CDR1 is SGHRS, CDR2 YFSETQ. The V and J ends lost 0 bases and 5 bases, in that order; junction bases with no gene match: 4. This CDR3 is CASSLAAGANNEQFF. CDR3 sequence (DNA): TGCGCCAGCAGCTTGGCAGCGGGGGCAAACAATGAGCAGTTCTTC. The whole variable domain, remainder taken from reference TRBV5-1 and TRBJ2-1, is KAGVTQTPRYLIKTRGQQVTLSCSPISGHRSVSWYQQTPGQGLQFLFEYFSETQRNKGNFPGRFSGRQFSNSRSEMNVSTLELGDSALYLCASSLAAGANNEQFFGPGTRLTVL.

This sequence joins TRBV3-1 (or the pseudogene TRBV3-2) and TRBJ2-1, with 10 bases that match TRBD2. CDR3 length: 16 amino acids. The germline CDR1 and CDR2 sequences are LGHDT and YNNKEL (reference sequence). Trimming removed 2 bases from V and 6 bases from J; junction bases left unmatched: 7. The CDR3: CASSQPRLAGLNEQFF. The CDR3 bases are TGTGCCAGCAGCCAACCTCGACTAGCGGGTCTCAATGAGCAGTTCTTC.

The CDR3 nucleotides read TGTGCCACCAGCAGAGATTTAGTCTCTGGGGCCAACGTCCTGACTTTC. It translates to CATSRDLVSGANVLTF. V usage is TRBV15 and J usage is TRBJ2-6; the D is unclear. The CDR3 consists of 16 residues. Trimming shortened V by 0 bases and J by 0 bases, and 6 bases separated the two germline ends. Germline V gives CDR1 LNHNV, CDR2 YYDKDF (reference sequence).

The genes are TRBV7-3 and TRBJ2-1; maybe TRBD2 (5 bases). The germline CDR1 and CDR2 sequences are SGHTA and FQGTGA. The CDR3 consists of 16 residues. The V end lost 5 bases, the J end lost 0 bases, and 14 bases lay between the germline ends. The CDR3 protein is CASSLHGRGSYNEQFF. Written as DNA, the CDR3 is TGTGCCAGCAGCCTCCATGGGAGAGGCTCCTACAATGAGCAGTTCTTC.

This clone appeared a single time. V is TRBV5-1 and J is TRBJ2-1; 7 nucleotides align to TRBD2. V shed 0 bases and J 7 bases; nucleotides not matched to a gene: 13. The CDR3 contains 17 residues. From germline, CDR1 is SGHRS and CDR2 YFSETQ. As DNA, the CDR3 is TGCGCCAGCAGCTTGGGCTTTACTAGCGCCCAAGGGAATGAGCAGTTCTTC. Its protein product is CASSLGFTSAQGNEQFF. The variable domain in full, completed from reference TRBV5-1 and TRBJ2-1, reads KAGVTQTPRYLIKTRGQQVTLSCSPISGHRSVSWYQQTPGQGLQFLFEYFSETQRNKGNFPGRFSGRQFSNSRSEMNVSTLELGDSALYLCASSLGFTSAQGNEQFFGPGTRLTVL.

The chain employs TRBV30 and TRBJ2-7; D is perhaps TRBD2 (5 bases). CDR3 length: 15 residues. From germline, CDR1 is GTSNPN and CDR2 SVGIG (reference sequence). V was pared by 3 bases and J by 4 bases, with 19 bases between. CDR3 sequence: CAWRDKGPPGYEQYF. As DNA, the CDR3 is TGTGCCTGGAGAGACAAAGGCCCGCCGGGATACGAGCAGTACTTC. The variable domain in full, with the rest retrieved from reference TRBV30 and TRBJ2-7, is SQTIHQWPATLVQPVGSPLSLECTVEGTSNPNLYWYRQAAGRGLQLLFYSVGIGQISSEVPQNLSASRPQDRQFILSSKKLLLSDSGFYLCAWRDKGPPGYEQYFGPGTRLTVT.

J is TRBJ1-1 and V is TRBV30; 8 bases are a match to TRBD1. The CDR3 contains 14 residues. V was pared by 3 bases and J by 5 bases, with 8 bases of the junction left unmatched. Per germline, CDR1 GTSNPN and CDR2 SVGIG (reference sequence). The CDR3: CAWRPQGAKTEAFF. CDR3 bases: TGTGCCTGGAGGCCCCAGGGGGCGAAAACTGAAGCTTTCTTT.

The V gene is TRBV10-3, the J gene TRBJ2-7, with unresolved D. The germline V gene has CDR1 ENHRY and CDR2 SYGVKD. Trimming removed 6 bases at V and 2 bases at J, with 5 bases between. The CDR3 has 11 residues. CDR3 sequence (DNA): TGTGCCATCAGGTCTACCTACGAGCAGTACTTC. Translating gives CAIRSTYEQYF.